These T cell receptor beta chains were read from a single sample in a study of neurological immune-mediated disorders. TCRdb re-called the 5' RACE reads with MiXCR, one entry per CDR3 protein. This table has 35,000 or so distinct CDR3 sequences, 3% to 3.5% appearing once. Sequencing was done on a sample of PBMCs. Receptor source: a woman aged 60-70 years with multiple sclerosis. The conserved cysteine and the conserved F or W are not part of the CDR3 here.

CDR3 protein: SARPGGETQY
V gene: TRBV20-1
J gene: TRBJ2-5

CDR3 protein: ASSSNSFTGELF
V gene: TRBV5-1
J gene: TRBJ2-2

CDR3 protein: ASTPPTGAGNTIY
V gene: TRBV25-1
J gene: TRBJ1-3

CDR3 protein: ASSSPGGAAEQY
V gene: TRBV5-1
J gene: TRBJ2-7

CDR3 protein: ATSTLTVNTEAF
V gene: TRBV15
J gene: TRBJ1-1

CDR3 protein: ASSQDSRGYGYT
V gene: TRBV3-1
J gene: TRBJ1-2

CDR3 protein: SARAHQAEAF
V gene: TRBV20-1
J gene: TRBJ1-1

CDR3 protein: ASSILAGSYNEQF
V gene: TRBV5-6
J gene: TRBJ2-1

CDR3 protein: ASSLADRNQPQH
V gene: TRBV7-2
J gene: TRBJ1-5

CDR3 protein: SARAGLAGNTGELF
V gene: TRBV20-1
J gene: TRBJ2-2

CDR3 protein: ASNSGGPTGELF
V gene: TRBV19
J gene: TRBJ2-2

CDR3 protein: ASSLASPEETQY
V gene: TRBV3-1
J gene: TRBJ2-5

CDR3 protein: SASPGTSVETQY
V gene: TRBV20-1
J gene: TRBJ2-5

CDR3 protein: ASSLSGANEKLF
V gene: TRBV5-1
J gene: TRBJ1-4

CDR3 protein: SARAGGTDTQY
V gene: TRBV20-1
J gene: TRBJ2-3

CDR3 protein: ASSYSGTGADTQY
V gene: TRBV6-5
J gene: TRBJ2-3

CDR3 protein: ASSHNYEQY
V gene: TRBV12-3/TRBV12-4
J gene: TRBJ2-7

CDR3 protein: SASSLVDVRTEAF
V gene: TRBV20-1
J gene: TRBJ1-1

CDR3 protein: ASSNAGVLGEETQY
V gene: TRBV6-5
J gene: TRBJ2-5

CDR3 protein: ASSPTNEEKLF
V gene: TRBV7-9
J gene: TRBJ1-4

CDR3 protein: SARAGGLYNSPLH
V gene: TRBV20-1
J gene: TRBJ1-6

CDR3 protein: ASSLAVAGNEQF
V gene: TRBV7-2
J gene: TRBJ2-1

CDR3 protein: ASSLGGASNQPQH
V gene: TRBV5-1
J gene: TRBJ1-5

CDR3 protein: SARNPGQGNTEAF
V gene: TRBV20-1
J gene: TRBJ1-1

CDR3 protein: ASSVDPGNYGYT
V gene: TRBV9
J gene: TRBJ1-2

CDR3 protein: SAQDLGTEAF
V gene: TRBV20-1
J gene: TRBJ1-1

CDR3 protein: ASSLLLNYGYT
V gene: TRBV5-8
J gene: TRBJ1-2

CDR3 protein: ASSTRQGSSYNEQF
V gene: TRBV12-3/TRBV12-4
J gene: TRBJ2-1

CDR3 protein: ASSLGAATKNEQF
V gene: TRBV7-9
J gene: TRBJ2-1

CDR3 protein: ASSLEWAYNEQF
V gene: TRBV5-1
J gene: TRBJ2-1

CDR3 protein: ASSRQGGYGYT
V gene: TRBV2
J gene: TRBJ1-2

CDR3 protein: AISERGQGDSPLH
V gene: TRBV10-3
J gene: TRBJ1-6

CDR3 protein: ASSFRGGSTDTQY
V gene: TRBV12-3/TRBV12-4
J gene: TRBJ2-3

CDR3 protein: ASSEPGIRQETQY
V gene: TRBV25-1
J gene: TRBJ2-5

CDR3 protein: SARGTGRQGIDTQY
V gene: TRBV20-1
J gene: TRBJ2-3

CDR3 protein: ASSLEGRLDTDTQY
V gene: TRBV7-9
J gene: TRBJ2-3

CDR3 protein: ASSLSPVDGYT
V gene: TRBV12-3/TRBV12-4
J gene: TRBJ1-2

CDR3 protein: ASSELAAGTNIQY
V gene: TRBV5-1
J gene: TRBJ2-4

CDR3 protein: ASSPRTGGGSGANVLT
V gene: TRBV18
J gene: TRBJ2-6

CDR3 protein: SAIIGGTDTQY
V gene: TRBV29-1
J gene: TRBJ2-3

CDR3 protein: ASSYSEFTEAF
V gene: TRBV6-6
J gene: TRBJ1-1

CDR3 protein: ASSYRAGAFPLF
V gene: TRBV5-6
J gene: TRBJ2-2

CDR3 protein: ASSPPGAGAINEQF
V gene: TRBV7-2
J gene: TRBJ2-1

CDR3 protein: SARDWTDPTDTQY
V gene: TRBV20-1
J gene: TRBJ2-3

CDR3 protein: SAPTGVAANEKLF
V gene: TRBV20-1
J gene: TRBJ1-4

CDR3 protein: ASSQGHSSGNTIY
V gene: TRBV7-2
J gene: TRBJ1-3

CDR3 protein: ASSPWAERGTEAF
V gene: TRBV5-1
J gene: TRBJ1-1

CDR3 protein: ASSAGTAASYEQY
V gene: TRBV10-1
J gene: TRBJ2-7